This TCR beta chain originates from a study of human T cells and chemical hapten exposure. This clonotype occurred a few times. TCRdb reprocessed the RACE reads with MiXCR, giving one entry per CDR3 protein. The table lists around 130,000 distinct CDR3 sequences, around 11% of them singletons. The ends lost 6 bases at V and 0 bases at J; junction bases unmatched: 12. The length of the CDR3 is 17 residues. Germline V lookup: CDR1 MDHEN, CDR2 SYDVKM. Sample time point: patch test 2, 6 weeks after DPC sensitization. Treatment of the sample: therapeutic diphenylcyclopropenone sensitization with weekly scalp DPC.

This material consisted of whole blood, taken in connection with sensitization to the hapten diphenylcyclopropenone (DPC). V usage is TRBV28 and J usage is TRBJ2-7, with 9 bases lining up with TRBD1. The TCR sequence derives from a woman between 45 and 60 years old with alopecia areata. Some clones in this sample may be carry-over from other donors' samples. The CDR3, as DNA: TGTGCCAGCAGCTCTGACAGGGGGGGATCTGTCTCCTACGAGCAGTACTTC. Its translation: CASSSDRGGSVSYEQYF.